Following are 3 T cell receptor beta chains from one sample sequenced in a study of blood T cell repertoires in COVID-19. The data were produced by immunoSEQ multiplex PCR, yet TCRdb's version contains in-frame clones alone and is incomplete. The repertoire holds about 98,000 clones, with 82% as singletons. Material for sequencing was peripheral blood. All receptors come from a man aged 65-85 years with active or convalescent COVID-19.

The DNA of the CDR3 is TGTGCCAGCAGTGTTACGACAGGGGGCGGACAGCCCCAGCATTTT. Translating gives CASSVTTGGGQPQHF. V gene TRBV2 combines with J gene TRBJ1-5; 10 positions match TRBD1. After removal of 4 bases from V and 7 bases from J, the junction contained 7 bases not matched to a gene. Germline assignment: CDR1 SNHLY and CDR2 FYNNEI. The CDR3 is 15 amino acids.

The chain combines TRBV13 with TRBJ2-2; 8 bases map to TRBD1. Germline-derived CDR1 and CDR2 are PRHDT and FYEKMQ (reference sequence). This CDR3 region has 15 residues. V shed 6 bases, J shed 3 bases, and the junction held 6 bases outside the gene matches. The CDR3 region has the DNA TGTGCCAGCAGACCGGACAGGGAGGACACCGGGGAGCTGTTTTTT. It yields the protein CASRPDREDTGELFF.

This chain joins TRBV29-1 and TRBJ1-1, with D possibly TRBD1 on 6 matching bases. Per germline, CDR1 SQVTM and CDR2 ANQGSEA. Trimming stripped 6 bases from V and 3 bases from J, with 14 bases between. The length of the CDR3 is 13 residues. The CDR3: CSVGQIGDTEAFF. Written as DNA, the CDR3 is TGCAGCGTGGGACAAATTGGAGACACTGAAGCTTTCTTT. Variable domain in full (rest from reference TRBV29-1 and TRBJ1-1): SAVISQKPSRDICQRGTSLTIQCQVDSQVTMMFWYRQQPGQSLTLIATANQGSEATYESGFVIDKFPISRPNLTFSTLTVSNMSPEDSSIYLCSVGQIGDTEAFFGQGTRLTVV.